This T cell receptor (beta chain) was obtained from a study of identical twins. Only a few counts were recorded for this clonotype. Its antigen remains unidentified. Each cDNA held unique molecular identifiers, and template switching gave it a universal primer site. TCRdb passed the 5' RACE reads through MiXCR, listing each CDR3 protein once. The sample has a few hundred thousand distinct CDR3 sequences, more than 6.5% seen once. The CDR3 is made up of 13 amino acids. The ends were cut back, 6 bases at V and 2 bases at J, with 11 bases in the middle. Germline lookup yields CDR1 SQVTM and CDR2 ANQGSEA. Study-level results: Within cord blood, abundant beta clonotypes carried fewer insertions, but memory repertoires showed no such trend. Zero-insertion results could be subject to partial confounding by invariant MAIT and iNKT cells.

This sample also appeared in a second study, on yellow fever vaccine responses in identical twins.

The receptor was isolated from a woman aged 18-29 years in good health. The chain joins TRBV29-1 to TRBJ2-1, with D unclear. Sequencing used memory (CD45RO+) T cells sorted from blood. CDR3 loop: CSVPRVAYNEQFF. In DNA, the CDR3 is TGCAGCGTCCCAAGGGTGGCCTACAATGAGCAGTTCTTC.